Below, one T cell receptor (beta chain) is given with its context. The antigen is not known. These data originate in a study of breast tumors, draining lymph nodes, adjacent tissues. Study outcomes and limitations: Data only fit, rather than demonstrated, lymph node origin of most tumor T cells. Luminal-like breast cancer showed significantly higher tumor–nontumor repertoire similarity than basal-like. Data fit most tumor T cells coming from lymph node, expanding in tumor.

TCRdb fed the multiplex PCR reads into MiXCR, producing one record per CDR3 protein. The repertoire holds more than 200,000 distinct CDR3 sequences, roughly 30% seen once, with 1.4% in the top ten. Breast cancer patients provided tissue from their axillary draining lymph nodes. The receptor's source is a female donor with breast cancer. Some clones in this sample may be carry-over from other donors' samples. Sequencing input: axillary lymph node tissue.

The CDR3 sequence: CASSYSPGENSPLHF. For the CDR3, the DNA is TGTGCCAGCAGTTACTCGCCAGGGGAAAATTCACCCCTCCACTTT. The gene calls are TRBV6-6 and TRBJ1-6, with D possibly being TRBD1 (6 bases). The CDR3 has 15 amino acids. In germline, CDR1 is MNHNY, CDR2 SVGAGI (reference sequence). Trimming pared 0 bases from V and 7 bases from J, leaving 10 bases between.